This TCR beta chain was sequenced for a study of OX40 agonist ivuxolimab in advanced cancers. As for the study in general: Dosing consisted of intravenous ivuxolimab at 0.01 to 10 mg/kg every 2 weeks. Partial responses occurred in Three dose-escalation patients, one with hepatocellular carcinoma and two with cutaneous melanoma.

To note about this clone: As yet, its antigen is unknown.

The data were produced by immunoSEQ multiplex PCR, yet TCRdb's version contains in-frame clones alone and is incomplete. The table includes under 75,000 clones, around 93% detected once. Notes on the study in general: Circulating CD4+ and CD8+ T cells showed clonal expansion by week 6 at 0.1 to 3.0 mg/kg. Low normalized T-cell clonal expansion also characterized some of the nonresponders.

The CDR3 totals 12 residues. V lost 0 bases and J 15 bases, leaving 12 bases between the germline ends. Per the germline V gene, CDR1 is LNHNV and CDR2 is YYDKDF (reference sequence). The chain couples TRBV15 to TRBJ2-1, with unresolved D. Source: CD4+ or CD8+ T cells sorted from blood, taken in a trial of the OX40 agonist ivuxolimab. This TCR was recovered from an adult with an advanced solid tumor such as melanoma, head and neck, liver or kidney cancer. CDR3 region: CATSRDEAGRFF. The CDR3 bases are TGTGCCACCAGCAGAGACGAGGCAGGACGGTTCTTC.